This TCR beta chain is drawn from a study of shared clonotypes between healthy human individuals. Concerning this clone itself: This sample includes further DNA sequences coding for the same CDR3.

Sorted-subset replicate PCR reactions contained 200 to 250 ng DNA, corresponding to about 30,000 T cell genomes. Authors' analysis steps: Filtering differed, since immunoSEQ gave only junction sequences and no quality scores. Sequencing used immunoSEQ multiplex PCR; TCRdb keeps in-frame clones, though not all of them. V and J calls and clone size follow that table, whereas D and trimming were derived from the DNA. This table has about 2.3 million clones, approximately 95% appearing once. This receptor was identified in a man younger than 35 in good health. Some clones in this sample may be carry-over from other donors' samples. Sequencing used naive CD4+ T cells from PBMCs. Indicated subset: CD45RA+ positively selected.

In DNA, the CDR3 is TGTGCCAGCAGCTCACAGGGCTACACTGAAGCTTTCTTT. This translates into CASSSQGYTEAFF. The rearrangement links TRBV7-3 to TRBJ1-1, with a weak D call TRBD1 (6 bases). Trimming removed 4 bases at V and 3 bases at J, with 9 bases between. CDR1 and CDR2 (germline): SGHTA, FQGTGA. There are 13 residues in the CDR3.